Given below is one TCR beta chain in context. This record belongs to a study of blood T cell repertoires in COVID-19. Study summary: PBMCs, B-cell-depleted T cells, or T cells provided the cDNA or gDNA that made up the material.

The germline V gene has CDR1 MNHEY and CDR2 SVGAGI. With V trimmed by 2 bases and J by 9 bases, 4 bases remained unmatched. The length of the CDR3 is 14 residues. Using immunoSEQ multiplex PCR, the repertoire was profiled, and TCRdb retains in-frame clones only, with some absent. The repertoire consists of more than 40,000 clones, with around 86% occurring once and the leading ten covering around a sixth. V gene TRBV6-5 combines with J gene TRBJ1-5; 10 bases match TRBD1. The receptor's source is a man in his sixties with active or convalescent COVID-19. Sequencing was carried out using peripheral blood. CDR3 nucleotide sequence: TGTGCCAGCAGTTACGGACAGGGGGGCCGGCCCCAGCATTTT. Its protein is CASSYGQGGRPQHF.